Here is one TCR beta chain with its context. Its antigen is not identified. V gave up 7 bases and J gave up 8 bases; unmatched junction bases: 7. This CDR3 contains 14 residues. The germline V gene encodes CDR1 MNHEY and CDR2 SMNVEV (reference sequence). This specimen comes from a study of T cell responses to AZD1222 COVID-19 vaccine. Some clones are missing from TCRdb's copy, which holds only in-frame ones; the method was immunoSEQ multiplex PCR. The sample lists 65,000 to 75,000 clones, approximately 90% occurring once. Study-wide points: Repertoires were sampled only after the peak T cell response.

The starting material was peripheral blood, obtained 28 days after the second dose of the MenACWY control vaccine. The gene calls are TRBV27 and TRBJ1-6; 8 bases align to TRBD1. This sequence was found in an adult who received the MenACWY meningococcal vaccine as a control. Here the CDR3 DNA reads TGTGCCAGCAACCGCCAGGGGGCAGATTCACCCCTCCACTTT. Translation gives CASNRQGADSPLHF.